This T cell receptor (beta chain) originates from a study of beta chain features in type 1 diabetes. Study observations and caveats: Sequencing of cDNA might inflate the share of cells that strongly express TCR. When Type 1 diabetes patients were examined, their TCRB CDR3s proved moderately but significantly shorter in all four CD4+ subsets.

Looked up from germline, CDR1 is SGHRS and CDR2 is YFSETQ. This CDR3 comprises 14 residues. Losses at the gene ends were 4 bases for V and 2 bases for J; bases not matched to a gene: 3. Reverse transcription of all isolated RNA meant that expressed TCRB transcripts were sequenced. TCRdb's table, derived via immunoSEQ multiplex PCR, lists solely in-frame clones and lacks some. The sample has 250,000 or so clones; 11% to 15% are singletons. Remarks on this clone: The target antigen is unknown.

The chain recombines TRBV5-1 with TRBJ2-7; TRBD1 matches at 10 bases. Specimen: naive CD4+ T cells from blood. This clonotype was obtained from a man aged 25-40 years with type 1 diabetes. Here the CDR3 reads CASSGGQGPYEQYF. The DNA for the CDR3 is TGCGCCAGCAGCGGGGGACAGGGGCCCTACGAGCAGTACTTC.